Given below is one TCR beta chain in context. Its antigen is currently unknown. This entry is derived from a study of T cell responses to AZD1222 COVID-19 vaccine. Findings of the study overall: Every sample of the repertoires postdated the peak T cell response. Two AZD1222 doses significantly raised spike-specific TCR breadth and depth over controls.

Produced via immunoSEQ multiplex PCR; TCRdb's table is partial and in-frame only. The sample lists over 120,000 clones; approximately 93% were seen once. Deletions cut 5 bases from V and 5 bases from J, with 12 bases between. The CDR3 totals 14 residues. Germline values: CDR1 MNHEY, CDR2 SMNVEV (reference sequence). The rearrangement joins TRBV27 to TRBJ2-2; either TRBD1 or TRBD2 may supply D (5 bases each). This TCR derives from an adult who had recovered from COVID-19. Sequences were derived from peripheral blood, sampled after recovery from COVID-19. The DNA for the CDR3 is TGTGCCAGCAGTGCCCAGGGAGTGACCGGGGAGCTGTTTTTT. Protein: CASSAQGVTGELFF.